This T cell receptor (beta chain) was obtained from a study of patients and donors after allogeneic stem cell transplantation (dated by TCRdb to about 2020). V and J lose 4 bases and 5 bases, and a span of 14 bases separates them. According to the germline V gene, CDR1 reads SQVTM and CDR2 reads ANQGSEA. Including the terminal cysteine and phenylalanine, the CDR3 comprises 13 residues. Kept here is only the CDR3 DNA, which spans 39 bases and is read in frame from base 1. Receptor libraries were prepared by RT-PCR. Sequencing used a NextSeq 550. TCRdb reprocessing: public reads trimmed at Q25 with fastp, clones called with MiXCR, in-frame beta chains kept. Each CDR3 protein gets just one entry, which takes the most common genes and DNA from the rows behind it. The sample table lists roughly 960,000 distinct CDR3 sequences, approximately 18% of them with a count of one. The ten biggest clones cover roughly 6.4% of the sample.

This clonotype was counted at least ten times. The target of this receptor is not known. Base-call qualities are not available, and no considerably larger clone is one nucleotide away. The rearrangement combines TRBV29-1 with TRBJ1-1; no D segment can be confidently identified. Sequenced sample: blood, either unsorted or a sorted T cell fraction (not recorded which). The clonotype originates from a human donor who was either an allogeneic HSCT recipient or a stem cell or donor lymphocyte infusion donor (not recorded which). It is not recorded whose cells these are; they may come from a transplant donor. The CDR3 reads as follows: CSVVGRTDTEAFF. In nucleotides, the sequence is TGCAGCGTTGTGGGCAGGACCGATACTGAAGCTTTCTTT. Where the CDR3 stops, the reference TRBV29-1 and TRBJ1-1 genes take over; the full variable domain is SAVISQKPSRDICQRGTSLTIQCQVDSQVTMMFWYRQQPGQSLTLIATANQGSEATYESGFVIDKFPISRPNLTFSTLTVSNMSPEDSSIYLCSVVGRTDTEAFFGQGTRLTVV.